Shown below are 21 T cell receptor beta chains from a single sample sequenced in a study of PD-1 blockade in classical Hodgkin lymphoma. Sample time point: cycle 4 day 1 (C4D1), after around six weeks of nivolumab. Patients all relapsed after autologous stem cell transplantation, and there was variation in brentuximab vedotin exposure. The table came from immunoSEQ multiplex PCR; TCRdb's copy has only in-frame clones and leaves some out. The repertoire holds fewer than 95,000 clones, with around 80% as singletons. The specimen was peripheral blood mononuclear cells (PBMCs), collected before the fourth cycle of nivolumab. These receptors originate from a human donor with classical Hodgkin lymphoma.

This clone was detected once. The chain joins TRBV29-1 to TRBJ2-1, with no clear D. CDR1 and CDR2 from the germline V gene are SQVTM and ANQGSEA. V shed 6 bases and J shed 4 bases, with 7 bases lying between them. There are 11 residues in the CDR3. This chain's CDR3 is CSVSWYNEQFF. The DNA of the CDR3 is TGCAGCGTGTCCTGGTACAATGAGCAGTTCTTC.

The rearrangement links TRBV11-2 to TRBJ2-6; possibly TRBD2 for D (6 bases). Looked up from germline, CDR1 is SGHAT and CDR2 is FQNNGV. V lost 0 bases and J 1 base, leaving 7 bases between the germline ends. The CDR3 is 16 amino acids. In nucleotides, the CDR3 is TGTGCCAGCAGCTTAGAGGGGGGTTCTGGGGCCAACGTCCTGACTTTC. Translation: CASSLEGGSGANVLTF.

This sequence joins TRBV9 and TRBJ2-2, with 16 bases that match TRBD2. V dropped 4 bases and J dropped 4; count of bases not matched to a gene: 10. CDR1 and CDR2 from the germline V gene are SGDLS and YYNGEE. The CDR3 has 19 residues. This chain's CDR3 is CASSTGTSGRALGTGELFF. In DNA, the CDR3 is TGTGCCAGCAGCACCGGGACTAGCGGGAGGGCCCTAGGCACCGGGGAGCTGTTTTTT.

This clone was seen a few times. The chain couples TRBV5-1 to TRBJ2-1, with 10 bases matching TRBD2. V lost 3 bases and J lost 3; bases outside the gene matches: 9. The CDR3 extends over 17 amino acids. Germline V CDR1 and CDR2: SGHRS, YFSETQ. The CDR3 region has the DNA TGCGCCAGCAGCTGGCCCCGAGCGGGAGGGAACTACAATGAGCAGTTCTTC. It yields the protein CASSWPRAGGNYNEQFF.

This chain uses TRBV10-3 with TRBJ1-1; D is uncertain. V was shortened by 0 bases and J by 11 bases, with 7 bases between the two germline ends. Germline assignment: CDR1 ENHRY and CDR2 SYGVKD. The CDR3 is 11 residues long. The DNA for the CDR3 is TGTGCCATCAGTGAGTCTCGGAGCGCTTTCTTT. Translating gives CAISESRSAFF.

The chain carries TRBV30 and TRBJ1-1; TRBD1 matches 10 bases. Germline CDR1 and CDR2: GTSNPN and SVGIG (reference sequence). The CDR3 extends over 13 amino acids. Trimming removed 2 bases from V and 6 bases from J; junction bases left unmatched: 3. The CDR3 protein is CAWSRDRGAEAFF. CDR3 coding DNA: TGTGCCTGGAGTCGGGACAGGGGCGCTGAAGCTTTCTTT.

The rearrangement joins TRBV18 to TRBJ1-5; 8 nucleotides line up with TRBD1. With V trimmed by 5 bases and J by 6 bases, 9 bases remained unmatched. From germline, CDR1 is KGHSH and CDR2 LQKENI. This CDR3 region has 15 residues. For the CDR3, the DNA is TGTGCCAGCTCATCCGGGACAGGCCAGGGTCAGCCCCAGCATTTT. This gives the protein CASSSGTGQGQPQHF. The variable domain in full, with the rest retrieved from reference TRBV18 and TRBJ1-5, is NAGVMQNPRHLVRRRGQEARLRCSPMKGHSHVYWYRQLPEEGLKFMVYLQKENIIDESGMPKERFSAEFPKEGPSILRIQQVVRGDSAAYFCASSSGTGQGQPQHFGDGTRLSIL.

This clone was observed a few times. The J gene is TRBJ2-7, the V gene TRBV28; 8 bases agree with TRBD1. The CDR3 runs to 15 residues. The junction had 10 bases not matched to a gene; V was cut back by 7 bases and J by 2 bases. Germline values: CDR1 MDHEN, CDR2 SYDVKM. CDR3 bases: TGTGCCAGCAATCCAGGGGGCTTAGGACCCTACGAGCAGTACTTC. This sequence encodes CASNPGGLGPYEQYF.

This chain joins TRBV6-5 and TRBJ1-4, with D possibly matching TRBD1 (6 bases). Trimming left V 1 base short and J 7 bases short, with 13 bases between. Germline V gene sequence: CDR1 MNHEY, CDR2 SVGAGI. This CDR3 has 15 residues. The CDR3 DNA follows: TGTGCCAGCAGTTACTATGGGGGGCCAGGTGAAAAACTGTTTTTT. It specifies CASSYYGGPGEKLFF.

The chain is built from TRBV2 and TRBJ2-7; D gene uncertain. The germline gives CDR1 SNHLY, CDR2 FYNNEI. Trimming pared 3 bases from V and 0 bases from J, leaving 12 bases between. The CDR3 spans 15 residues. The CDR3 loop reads CASSDFTQSSYEQYF. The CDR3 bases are TGTGCCAGCAGTGATTTTACCCAAAGCTCCTACGAGCAGTACTTC.

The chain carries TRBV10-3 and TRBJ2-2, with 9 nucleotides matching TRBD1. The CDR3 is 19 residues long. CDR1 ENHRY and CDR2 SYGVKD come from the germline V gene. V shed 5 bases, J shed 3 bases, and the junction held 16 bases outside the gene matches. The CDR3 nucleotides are TGTGCCATCAGTCTAACAATTCCGGGACAGGGAATGGACACCGGGGAGCTGTTTTTT. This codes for CAISLTIPGQGMDTGELFF.

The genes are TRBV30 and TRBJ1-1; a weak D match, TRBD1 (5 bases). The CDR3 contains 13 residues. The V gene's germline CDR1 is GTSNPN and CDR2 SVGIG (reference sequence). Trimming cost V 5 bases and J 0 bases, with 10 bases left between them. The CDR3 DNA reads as TGTGCCTGGGGGACCCAAGTGAACACTGAAGCTTTCTTT. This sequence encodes CAWGTQVNTEAFF.

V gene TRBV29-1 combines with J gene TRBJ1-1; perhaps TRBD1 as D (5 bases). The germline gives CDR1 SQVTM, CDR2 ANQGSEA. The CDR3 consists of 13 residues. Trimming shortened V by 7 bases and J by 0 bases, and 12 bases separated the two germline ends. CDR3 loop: CSGSTAVNTEAFF. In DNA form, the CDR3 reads TGCAGCGGATCGACAGCGGTGAACACTGAAGCTTTCTTT.

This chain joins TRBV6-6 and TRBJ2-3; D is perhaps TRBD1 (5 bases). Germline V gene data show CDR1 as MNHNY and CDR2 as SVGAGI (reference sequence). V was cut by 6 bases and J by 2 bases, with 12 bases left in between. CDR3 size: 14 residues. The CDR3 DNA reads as TGTGCCAGCAGGACAGTGGAGTACACAGATACGCAGTATTTT. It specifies CASRTVEYTDTQYF.

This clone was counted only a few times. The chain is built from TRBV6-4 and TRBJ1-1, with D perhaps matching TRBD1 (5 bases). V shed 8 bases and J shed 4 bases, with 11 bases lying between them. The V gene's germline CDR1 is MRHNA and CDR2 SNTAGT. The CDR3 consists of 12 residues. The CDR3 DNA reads TGTGCCAGCCGGGGGGGAGGCACTGAAGCTTTCTTT. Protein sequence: CASRGGGTEAFF.

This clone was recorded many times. CDR3 in DNA: TGTGCCAGCAGTAGCGGGAGGGCCTCTGACGAGCAGTACTTC. It translates to CASSSGRASDEQYF. V and J are TRBV9 and TRBJ2-7; TRBD2 matches 11 bases. The V gene end was trimmed by 5 bases and the J gene end by 5 bases; junction bases not matched to a gene: 6. This CDR3 region has 14 residues. Germline values: CDR1 SGDLS, CDR2 YYNGEE.

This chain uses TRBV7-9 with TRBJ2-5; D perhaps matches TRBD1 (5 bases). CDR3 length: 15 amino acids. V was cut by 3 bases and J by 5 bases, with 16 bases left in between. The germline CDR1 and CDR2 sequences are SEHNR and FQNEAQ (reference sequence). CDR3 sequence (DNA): TGTGCCAGCAGCTTCAGGCAGGGCGTGGTGGAGACCCAGTACTTC. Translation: CASSFRQGVVETQYF.

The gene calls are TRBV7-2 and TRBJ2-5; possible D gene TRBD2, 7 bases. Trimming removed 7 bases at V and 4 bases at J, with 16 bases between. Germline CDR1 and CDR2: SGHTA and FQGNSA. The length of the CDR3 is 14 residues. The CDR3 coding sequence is TGTGCCAGCAAGGGGGAGGGGGGCTCAGAGACCCAGTACTTC. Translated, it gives CASKGEGGSETQYF.

CDR3 in amino acids: CASSFTGGTEAFF. For the CDR3, the DNA is TGCGCCAGCAGCTTCACAGGGGGCACTGAAGCTTTCTTT. The J gene is TRBJ1-1, the V gene TRBV5-1, with 8 bases that match TRBD1. V lost 2 bases to trimming and J lost 4 bases; unmatched junction nucleotides: 1. CDR3 length equals 13 residues. Germline CDR1 and CDR2: SGHRS and YFSETQ. The whole variable domain, remainder taken from reference TRBV5-1 and TRBJ1-1, is KAGVTQTPRYLIKTRGQQVTLSCSPISGHRSVSWYQQTPGQGLQFLFEYFSETQRNKGNFPGRFSGRQFSNSRSEMNVSTLELGDSALYLCASSFTGGTEAFFGQGTRLTVV.

The CDR3, as DNA: TGTGCCAGCAGCTTGCAAGATGACTACACCTTC. Encoded protein: CASSLQDDYTF. The chain has TRBV7-9 and TRBJ1-2; D gene uncertain. The CDR3 has 11 residues. The V end lost 3 bases, the J end lost 10 bases, and 9 bases lay between the germline ends. The germline gives CDR1 SEHNR, CDR2 FQNEAQ (reference sequence).

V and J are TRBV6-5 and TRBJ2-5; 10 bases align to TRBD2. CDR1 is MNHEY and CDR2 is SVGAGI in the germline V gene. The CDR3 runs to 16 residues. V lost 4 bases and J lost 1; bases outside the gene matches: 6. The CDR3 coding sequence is TGTGCCAGCAGTTCCGGAGTAGCGGGAGGCCAAGAGACCCAGTACTTC. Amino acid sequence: CASSSGVAGGQETQYF.